This entry lists 27 T cell receptor beta chains sequenced from one sample in a study of Ad26.COV2.S vaccination and SARS-CoV-2 variants. Assay used: immunoSEQ multiplex PCR; TCRdb lists only in-frame clones, some missing. Among 440,000 or so clones, roughly 88% were seen once, and the ten largest hold approximately 4.5%. Treatment denoted: around 19 received Ad26.COV2.S at low or high dose, single or two shots; several received placebo; per-sample allocation not given. Specimens were obtained on day 63 following the first vaccine or placebo injection. The sample in question was peripheral blood, obtained in a trial of Ad26.COV2.S vaccine versus placebo. The receptors come from a person aged 18-60 years who received the Ad26.COV2.S COVID-19 vaccine or a placebo.

This chain uses TRBV7-2 with TRBJ1-1, with 10 nucleotides matching TRBD1. Germline V gene sequence: CDR1 SGHTA, CDR2 FQGNSA. The CDR3 has 14 amino acids. V shed 5 bases and J 5 bases; nucleotides not matched to a gene: 5. CDR3 in amino acids: CASSPGTGETEAFF. CDR3 nucleotides: TGTGCCAGCAGCCCCGGGACAGGGGAAACTGAAGCTTTCTTT.

The chain combines TRBV5-6 with TRBJ1-1, with D uncertain. Trimming pared 0 bases from V and 1 base from J, leaving 16 bases between. The CDR3 is 17 residues long. Germline V CDR1 and CDR2: SGHDT, YYEEEE. CDR3 protein: CASSLGGRITPNTEAFF. The CDR3 nucleotides read TGTGCCAGCAGCTTGGGAGGCAGGATTACGCCGAACACTGAAGCTTTCTTT.

This clone was detected a few times. The chain combines TRBV27 with TRBJ1-5; D is unresolved. Per germline, CDR1 MNHEY and CDR2 SMNVEV (reference sequence). The V gene lost 2 bases and the J gene lost 6 bases, with 11 bases spanning the gap. The CDR3 is 14 residues long. Written as DNA, the CDR3 is TGTGCCAGCAGTTTAATGGGCGCAGGTCAGCCCCAGCATTTT. As protein: CASSLMGAGQPQHF.

With regard to this clone: The same CDR3 is also encoded by other DNA sequences in this sample. The chain couples TRBV3-1 (or the pseudogene TRBV3-2) to TRBJ1-6; D is unclear. There are 13 residues in the CDR3. CDR1 is LGHDT and CDR2 is YNNKEL in the germline V gene (reference sequence). V lost 1 base and J lost 7, with 5 bases in between. The CDR3 DNA follows: TGTGCCAGCAGCCAAGCCTTAAATTCACCCCTCCACTTT. Amino acid sequence: CASSQALNSPLHF.

The chain combines TRBV15 with TRBJ2-7; 7 bases are shared with TRBD2. With 3 bases clipped from V and 7 bases from J, the junction kept 9 bases outside the gene matches. CDR1 and CDR2 (germline): LNHNV, YYDKDF (reference sequence). The CDR3 sequence is 14 residues long. CDR3 bases: TGTGCCACCAGCAGGCGGGAGACGGTGAGGGAGCAGTACTTC. The encoded protein is CATSRRETVREQYF. Looking up the rest from reference TRBV15 and TRBJ2-7 gives the full variable domain: DAMVIQNPRYQVTQFGKPVTLSCSQTLNHNVMYWYQQKSSQAPKLLFHYYDKDFNNEADTPDNFQSRRPNTSFCFLDIRSPGLGDTAMYLCATSRRETVREQYFGPGTRLTVT.

This clone came up once. The chain is built from TRBV18 and TRBJ2-5, with 8 positions matching TRBD1. This CDR3 is built from 14 residues. Unmatched junction bases numbered 3, after V lost 4 bases and J lost 2 bases. The germline CDR1 and CDR2 sequences are KGHSH and LQKENI. The CDR3 region is CASSRRQGQETQYF. The CDR3 DNA sequence: TGTGCCAGCTCACGACGACAGGGGCAAGAGACCCAGTACTTC.

This clone was counted once. The chain recombines TRBV20-1 with TRBJ2-3; 12 nucleotides align to TRBD2. CDR3 length: 18 residues. The junction had 12 bases not matched to a gene; V was cut back by 3 bases and J by 2 bases. Germline-derived CDR1 and CDR2 are DFQATT and SNEGSKA (reference sequence). CDR3 sequence: CSASLASGRAGDTDTQYF. In DNA form, the CDR3 reads TGCAGTGCTAGTTTGGCTAGCGGGAGGGCCGGGGACACAGATACGCAGTATTTT.

The chain joins TRBV28 to TRBJ2-5; TRBD1 aligns across 7 bases. After removal of 7 bases from V and 5 bases from J, the junction contained 7 bases not matched to a gene. The CDR3 totals 13 residues. Germline CDR1 is MDHEN and CDR2 is SYDVKM. CDR3 sequence: CASTRQGPETQYF. CDR3 bases: TGTGCCAGCACCCGACAGGGTCCGGAGACCCAGTACTTC.

This chain uses TRBV7-3 with TRBJ2-7, with 11 positions matching TRBD2. V dropped 4 bases and J dropped 0; count of bases not matched to a gene: 8. Per germline, CDR1 SGHTA and CDR2 FQGTGA. The CDR3 is 17 residues long. CDR3 amino acids: CASSSTGGLADSYEQYF. The CDR3 DNA is TGTGCCAGCAGCTCCACCGGGGGACTAGCGGACTCCTACGAGCAGTACTTC.

V is TRBV7-8 and J is TRBJ2-3; no clear D gene. Per the germline V gene, CDR1 is SGHVS and CDR2 is FQNEAQ. The CDR3 loop spans 17 amino acids. Deletions cut 1 base from V and 0 bases from J, with 14 bases between. The DNA of the CDR3 is TGTGCCAGCAGCTTAGGGCACACCCGACCCAGCACAGATACGCAGTATTTT. This sequence encodes CASSLGHTRPSTDTQYF.

This clone appeared once. V is TRBV10-3 and J is TRBJ2-1, with 8 bases lining up with TRBD2. After removal of 10 bases from V and 6 bases from J, the junction contained 11 bases not matched to a gene. The CDR3 totals 14 residues. The germline CDR1 and CDR2 sequences are ENHRY and SYGVKD. The CDR3: CATDDGGGTNEQFF. DNA for the CDR3: TGTGCCACCGACGACGGGGGGGGCACCAATGAGCAGTTCTTC.

The CDR3 region has the DNA TGTGCCAGCAGCCAAGTGAGGGGGGTCTACGAGCAGTACTTC. Translating gives CASSQVRGVYEQYF. The chain couples TRBV3-1 (or the pseudogene TRBV3-2) to TRBJ2-7, with D perhaps matching TRBD1 or TRBD2 (6 bases each). V was shortened by 1 base and J by 3 bases, with 10 bases between the two germline ends. CDR1 LGHDT and CDR2 YNNKEL come from the germline V gene (reference sequence). The length of the CDR3 is 14 residues.

The chain links TRBV13 to TRBJ2-6; maybe TRBD1 (5 bases). V was pared by 1 base and J by 0 bases, with 16 bases between. This CDR3 is built from 19 residues. Germline V CDR1 and CDR2: PRHDT, FYEKMQ (reference sequence). The CDR3 region has the DNA TGTGCCAGCAGCTTAGCCACAGGTCAGACAAGCTCTGGGGCCAACGTCCTGACTTTC. Its protein is CASSLATGQTSSGANVLTF.

CDR3 sequence reads: CASSRDRYYEQYF. The CDR3 coding sequence is TGTGCCAGCAGCCGGGACAGATACTACGAGCAGTACTTC. The chain links TRBV12-3 or TRBV12-4 to TRBJ2-7; TRBD1 matches at 7 bases. V was clipped by 6 bases and J by 3 bases; unmatched bases: 5. This CDR3 contains 13 residues.

The chain carries TRBV27 and TRBJ2-7, with TRBD1 matching 10 bases. Gene TRBJ2-1 matches the end of the DNA better, so the J call may be wrong. Germline loops: CDR1 MNHEY, CDR2 SMNVEV (reference sequence). The CDR3 loop spans 16 amino acids. In DNA, the CDR3 is TGTGCCAGCAGTACCCCGGGACAGGGGCACCCCAATGAGCAGTTCTTC. Protein product: CASSTPGQGHPNEQFF.

The DNA for the CDR3 is TGTGCCAGCAGGGCGAAGGACAGTTCCTACGAGCAGTACTTC. This encodes CASRAKDSSYEQYF. The chain couples TRBV7-9 to TRBJ2-7; D is perhaps TRBD1 (6 bases). From germline, CDR1 is SEHNR and CDR2 FQNEAQ (reference sequence). The V end was cut by 6 bases, the J end by 1 base, with 13 bases between. This CDR3 has 14 residues.

This chain links TRBV3-1 (or the pseudogene TRBV3-2) with TRBJ1-1, with D uncertain. The CDR3 extends over 13 amino acids. Germline V gene sequence: CDR1 LGHDT, CDR2 YNNKEL (reference sequence). With 2 bases removed from V and 7 bases from J, the gap between germline ends came to 11 bases. The CDR3 loop is CASSQFGLREAFF. The CDR3 coding sequence is TGTGCCAGCAGCCAATTCGGGCTCCGTGAAGCTTTCTTT.

The genes are TRBV5-1 and TRBJ2-2, with D perhaps matching TRBD1 (8 bases). CDR3 length: 17 residues. Germline V gives CDR1 SGHRS, CDR2 YFSETQ. Trimming pared 0 bases from V and 4 bases from J, leaving 16 bases between. CDR3 DNA sequence: TGCGCCAGCAGCTTGGGCCACAGGGGGGGCTCCACCGGGGAGCTGTTTTTT. Encoded protein: CASSLGHRGGSTGELFF.

The V and J genes are TRBV28 and TRBJ2-1; TRBD2 aligns across 8 bases. J lost 6 bases, V lost 2 bases, and 9 bases had no gene match. The CDR3 runs to 16 residues. Germline values: CDR1 MDHEN, CDR2 SYDVKM. For the CDR3, the DNA is TGTGCCAGCAGTTTACGACGGGAGGGCCTTTCCAATGAGCAGTTCTTC. This translates into CASSLRREGLSNEQFF.

The CDR3 protein is CSASWDEQFF. CDR3 in DNA: TGCAGTGCTAGCTGGGATGAGCAGTTCTTC. This chain links TRBV20-1 with TRBJ2-1; D is unclear. Trimming shortened V by 3 bases and J by 8 bases, and 5 bases separated the two germline ends. The length of the CDR3 is 10 residues. CDR1 and CDR2 (germline): DFQATT, SNEGSKA (reference sequence).

The chain joins TRBV4-3 to TRBJ2-3, with TRBD1 matching over 10 bases. V shed 1 base, J shed 4 bases, and the junction held 2 bases outside the gene matches. The germline V gene encodes CDR1 LGHNA and CDR2 YSLEER. The CDR3 runs 15 residues. The CDR3 nucleotides are TGCGCCAGCAGCCAAGGGGACAGGGGAGCAGATACGCAGTATTTT. Translating it yields CASSQGDRGADTQYF.

A single count supports this clone. The gene calls are TRBV4-2 and TRBJ2-7, with 7 bases fitting TRBD2. Germline loops: CDR1 LGHNA, CDR2 YNFKEQ. This CDR3 comprises 14 residues. V was pared by 5 bases and J by 4 bases, with 8 bases of the junction left unmatched. This chain's CDR3 is CASSRTGGTYEQYF. CDR3 DNA: TGTGCCAGCAGCAGGACGGGAGGAACATACGAGCAGTACTTC.

V gene TRBV7-8 combines with J gene TRBJ2-7, with 8 bases fitting TRBD2. There are 16 residues in the CDR3. V shed 5 bases, J shed 4 bases, and the junction held 13 bases outside the gene matches. CDR1 is SGHVS, CDR2 FQNEAQ, per germline. The chain's CDR3 is CASSHPLGGRWYEQYF. In DNA, the CDR3 is TGTGCCAGCAGCCACCCGCTGGGCGGGAGGTGGTACGAGCAGTACTTC.

The chain employs TRBV27 and TRBJ1-5; no clear D gene. The germline gives CDR1 MNHEY, CDR2 SMNVEV (reference sequence). The V end was cut by 3 bases, the J end by 1 base, with 10 bases between. This CDR3 has 15 amino acids. CDR3 amino acids: CASSFEGLSNQPQHF. The CDR3, as DNA: TGTGCCAGCAGTTTTGAGGGATTGAGCAATCAGCCCCAGCATTTT.

The chain combines TRBV19 with TRBJ2-7; 9 nucleotides match TRBD1. CDR1 is LNHDA and CDR2 is SQIVND in the germline V gene (reference sequence). J was trimmed by 6 bases and V by 3 bases; bases with no gene match: 6. The CDR3 is 14 residues long. CDR3 amino acids: CASSMGTGSSEQYF. The CDR3 bases are TGTGCCAGTAGTATGGGGACAGGGAGTAGCGAGCAGTACTTC. Full variable domain (rest looked up from reference TRBV19 and TRBJ2-7): DGGITQSPKYLFRKEGQNVTLSCEQNLNHDAMYWYRQDPGQGLRLIYYSQIVNDFQKGDIAEGYSVSREKKESFPLTVTSAQKNPTAFYLCASSMGTGSSEQYFGPGTRLTVT.

J is TRBJ1-1 and V is TRBV9; D unclear. CDR3 length equals 14 residues. V gave up 0 bases and J gave up 1 base, with 7 bases separating them. Germline V gene data show CDR1 as SGDLS and CDR2 as YYNGEE. The CDR3 DNA sequence: TGTGCCAGCAGCGTAGGGAGACGGAACACTGAAGCTTTCTTT. Amino acids: CASSVGRRNTEAFF. Full variable domain (remainder filled in from reference TRBV9 and TRBJ1-1): DSGVTQTPKHLITATGQRVTLRCSPRSGDLSVYWYQQSLDQGLQFLIQYYNGEERAKGNILERFSAQQFPDLHSELNLSSLELGDSALYFCASSVGRRNTEAFFGQGTRLTVV.

CDR3 loop: CSASQGPEQYF. For the CDR3, the DNA is TGCAGTGCTAGTCAGGGGCCCGAGCAGTACTTC. The chain couples TRBV20-1 to TRBJ2-7; maybe TRBD1 (6 bases). From germline, CDR1 is DFQATT and CDR2 SNEGSKA (reference sequence). V shed 3 bases and J shed 6 bases, with 9 bases lying between them. The CDR3 has 11 residues.